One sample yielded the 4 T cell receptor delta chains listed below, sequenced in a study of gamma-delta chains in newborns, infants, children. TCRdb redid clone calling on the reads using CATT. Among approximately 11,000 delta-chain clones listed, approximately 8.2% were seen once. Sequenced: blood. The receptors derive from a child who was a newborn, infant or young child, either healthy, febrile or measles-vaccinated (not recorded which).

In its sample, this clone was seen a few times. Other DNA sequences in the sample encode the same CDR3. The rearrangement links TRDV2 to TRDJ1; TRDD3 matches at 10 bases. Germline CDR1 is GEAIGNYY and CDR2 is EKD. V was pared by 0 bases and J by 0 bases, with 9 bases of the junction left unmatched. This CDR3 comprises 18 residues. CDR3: CACDTVGGGYPYTDKLIF. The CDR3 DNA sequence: TGTGCCTGTGACACCGTCGGTGGGGGATACCCCTACACCGATAAACTCATCTTT.

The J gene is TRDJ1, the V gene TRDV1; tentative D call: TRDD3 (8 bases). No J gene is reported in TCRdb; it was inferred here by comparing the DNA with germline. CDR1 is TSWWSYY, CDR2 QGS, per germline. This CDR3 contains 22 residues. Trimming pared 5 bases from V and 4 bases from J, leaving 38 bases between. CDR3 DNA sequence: TGTGCTCTTGGGATATCATTTCCTACGGCGTACTGGGGGGGCTCTATGGGCGATAAACTCATCTTT. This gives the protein CALGISFPTAYWGGSMGDKLIF.

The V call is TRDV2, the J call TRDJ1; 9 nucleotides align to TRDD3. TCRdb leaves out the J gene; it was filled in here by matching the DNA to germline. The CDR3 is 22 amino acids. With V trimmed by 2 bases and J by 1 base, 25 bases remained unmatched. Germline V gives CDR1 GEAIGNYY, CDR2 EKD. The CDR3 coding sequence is TGTGCCTGTGACAGTATGGAAATAGGGAAGCTATCTGGGGGATCGGCCACCGATAAACTCATCTTT. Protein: CACDSMEIGKLSGGSATDKLIF.

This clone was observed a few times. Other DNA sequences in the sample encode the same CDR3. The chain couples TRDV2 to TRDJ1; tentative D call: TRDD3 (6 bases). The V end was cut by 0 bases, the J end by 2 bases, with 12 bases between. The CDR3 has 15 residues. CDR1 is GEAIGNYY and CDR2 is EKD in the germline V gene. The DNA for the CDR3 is TGTGCCTGTGACACCGTGCAGCTGGGGACCGATAAACTCATCTTT. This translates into CACDTVQLGTDKLIF.